Following are 4 T cell receptor beta chains from one sample sequenced in a study of OX40 agonist ivuxolimab in advanced cancers. Sequencing used immunoSEQ multiplex PCR; TCRdb keeps in-frame clones, though not all of them. The sample contains tens of thousands of clones, around 82% of which appear only once. The source was CD4+ or CD8+ T cells sorted from blood, collected in a trial of the OX40 agonist ivuxolimab. The receptors stem from an adult with an advanced solid tumor such as melanoma, head and neck, liver or kidney cancer.

CDR3 residues: CASSVGTGGEKLFF. The CDR3 DNA is TGTGCCAGCAGCGTAGGGACAGGGGGTGAAAAACTGTTTTTT. This sequence joins TRBV9 and TRBJ1-4, with 10 positions matching TRBD1. The CDR3 is 14 residues long. Germline V gene data show CDR1 as SGDLS and CDR2 as YYNGEE. The V gene end was trimmed by 0 bases and the J gene end by 7 bases; junction bases not matched to a gene: 0.

The V and J genes are TRBV19 and TRBJ1-1, with unresolved D. The CDR3 length is 14 residues. Germline CDR1 reads LNHDA; CDR2 reads SQIVND (reference sequence). Trimming removed 2 bases at V and 4 bases at J, with 11 bases between. The CDR3 nucleotides read TGTGCCAGTAGTATATGGGCCCCAGGCACTGAAGCTTTCTTT. Its protein product is CASSIWAPGTEAFF. The full variable domain, rest sourced from reference TRBV19 and TRBJ1-1, is DGGITQSPKYLFRKEGQNVTLSCEQNLNHDAMYWYRQDPGQGLRLIYYSQIVNDFQKGDIAEGYSVSREKKESFPLTVTSAQKNPTAFYLCASSIWAPGTEAFFGQGTRLTVV.

The gene calls are TRBV28 and TRBJ2-3; tentatively, D is TRBD1 (5 bases). This CDR3 comprises 12 residues. Trimming took off 8 bases at V and 4 bases at J, with 10 bases between the two ends. Germline V gene sequence: CDR1 MDHEN, CDR2 SYDVKM. Here the CDR3 DNA reads TGTGCCAGCTATCAGGGCGCAGATACGCAGTATTTT. Its protein is CASYQGADTQYF.

This chain uses TRBV15 with TRBJ1-1; D unclear. V lost 6 bases to trimming and J lost 3 bases, with 14 bases between them. The germline V gene has CDR1 LNHNV and CDR2 YYDKDF (reference sequence). The CDR3 has 14 amino acids. The CDR3 here is CATRKPKGDTEAFF. CDR3 sequence (DNA): TGTGCCACCAGAAAGCCGAAGGGCGACACTGAAGCTTTCTTT.